This TCR beta chain was captured by sequencing in a study of T cells in Graves' hyperthyroidism and ophthalmopathy. Regarding the study as a whole: Blood held most thyroid clonotypes expanded above 0.001 frequency.

The ends were cut back, 6 bases at V and 0 bases at J, with 3 bases in the middle. The CDR3 sequence is 12 residues long. Looked up from germline, CDR1 is SGHAT and CDR2 is FQNNGV. This clonotype was seen only a few times. What it binds is unknown. TCR beta CDR3 sequences were amplified from RNA transcripts. A set of HTBI primers served as the primers for a first-round RT-PCR of the TCR CDR3. One entry per CDR3 protein results from TCRdb running MiXCR on the multiplex PCR reads. This sample yields roughly 360,000 distinct CDR3 sequences, of which about 13% are seen a single time; 20% belongs to the top ten.

V gene TRBV11-2 combines with J gene TRBJ1-3; D uncertain. Sequencing was performed on blood. The receptor's source is a man aged 25-45 years with Graves' hyperthyroidism that later progressed to Graves' ophthalmopathy. CDR3 region: CASRTSGNTIYF. In DNA, the CDR3 is TGTGCCAGCAGAACCTCTGGAAACACCATATATTTT.